This TCR beta chain was found in a study of blood T cell repertoires in COVID-19. Turning to the study itself: The United States, Italy and Spain supplied acute and convalescent COVID-19 samples. PBMCs, B-cell-depleted T cells, or T cells were the source of the cDNA or gDNA that made up the material.

As handled by the study authors: Amplification of reference gene primers was used by the study to estimate nucleated cell counts. Generated by immunoSEQ multiplex PCR, the TCRdb table keeps only in-frame clones and is missing some. That table gives V, J and clone size, and the DNA gave D and trimming. The table shows about 72,000 clones, with over 75% occurring only once. Germline CDR1 is LGHNA and CDR2 is YNFKEQ. V dropped 0 bases and J dropped 3 bases, with 21 bases sitting between them. This CDR3 has 18 amino acids. The receptor comes from a man aged 70-80 years with active or convalescent COVID-19. The chain recombines TRBV4-2 with TRBJ2-7, with D maybe TRBD2 (6 bases). Sequenced: peripheral blood. The CDR3, as DNA: TGTGCCAGCAGCCAAGATCCCGTGGGGCGGGATGGACTCTACGAGCAGTACTTC. Translated: CASSQDPVGRDGLYEQYF.